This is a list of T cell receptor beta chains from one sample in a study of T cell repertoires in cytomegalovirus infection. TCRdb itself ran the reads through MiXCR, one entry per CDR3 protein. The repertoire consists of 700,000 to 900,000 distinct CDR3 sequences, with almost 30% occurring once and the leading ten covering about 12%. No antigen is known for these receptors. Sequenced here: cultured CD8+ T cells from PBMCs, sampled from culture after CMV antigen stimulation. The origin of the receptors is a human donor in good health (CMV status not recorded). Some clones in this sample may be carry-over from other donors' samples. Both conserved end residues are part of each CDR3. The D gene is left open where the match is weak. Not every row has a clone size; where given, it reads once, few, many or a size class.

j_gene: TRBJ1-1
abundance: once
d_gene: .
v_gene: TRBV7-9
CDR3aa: CASSLADIIVGEAFF
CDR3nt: TGTGCCAGCAGCTTAGCCGACATCATAGTTGGTGAAGCTTTCTTT

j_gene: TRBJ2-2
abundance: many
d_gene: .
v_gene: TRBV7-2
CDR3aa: CASSPFSDGTGELFF
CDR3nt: TGTGCCAGCAGCCCCTTCTCCGACGGGACCGGGGAGCTGTTTTTT

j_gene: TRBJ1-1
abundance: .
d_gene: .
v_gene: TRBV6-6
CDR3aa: CASSYSSGREAFF
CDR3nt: TGTGCCAGCAGTTACTCGTCAGGTCGTGAAGCTTTCTTT

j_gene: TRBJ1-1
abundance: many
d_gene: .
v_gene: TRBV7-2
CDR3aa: CASSSSEGWDTEAFF
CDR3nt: TGTGCCAGCAGCTCTAGCGAAGGTTGGGACACTGAAGCTTTCTTT

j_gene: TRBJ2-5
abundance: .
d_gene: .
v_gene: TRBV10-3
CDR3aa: CAISESEETQYF
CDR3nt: TGTGCCATCAGTGAGTCGGAAGAGACCCAGTACTTC

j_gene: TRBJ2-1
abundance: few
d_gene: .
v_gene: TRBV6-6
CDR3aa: CASSYKGPDEQFF
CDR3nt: TGTGCCAGCAGTTACAAGGGGCCGGATGAGCAGTTCTTC

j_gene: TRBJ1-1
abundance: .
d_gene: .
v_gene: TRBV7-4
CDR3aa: CASSLEEPGAFF
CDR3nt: TGTGCCAGCAGCTTAGAGGAGCCGGGAGCTTTCTTT

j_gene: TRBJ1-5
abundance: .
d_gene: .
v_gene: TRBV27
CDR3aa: CASRPLGVQPQHF
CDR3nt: TGTGCCAGCAGGCCCCTCGGGGTACAGCCCCAGCATTTT

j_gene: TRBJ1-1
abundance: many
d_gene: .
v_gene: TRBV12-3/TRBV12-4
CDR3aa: CASSGTLLSEAFF
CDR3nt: TGTGCCAGCTCGGGGACATTATTGAGTGAAGCTTTCTTT

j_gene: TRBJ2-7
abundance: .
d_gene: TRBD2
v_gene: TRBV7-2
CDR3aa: CASSLGLVGVGYEQYF
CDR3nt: TGTGCCAGCAGCTTGGGACTAGTGGGGGTGGGCTACGAGCAGTACTTC

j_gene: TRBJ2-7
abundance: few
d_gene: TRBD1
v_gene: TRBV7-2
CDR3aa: CASSLGPYRGHEQYF
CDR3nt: TGTGCCAGCAGTTTAGGTCCGTACAGGGGCCACGAGCAGTACTTC

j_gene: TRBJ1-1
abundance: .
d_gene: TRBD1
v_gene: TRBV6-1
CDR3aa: CASSARTGDEAFF
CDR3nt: TGTGCCAGCAGTGCACGGACAGGGGATGAAGCTTTCTTT

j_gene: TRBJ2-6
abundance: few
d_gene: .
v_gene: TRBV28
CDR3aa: CASSFFGSGANVLTF
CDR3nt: TGTGCCAGCAGTTTTTTTGGCTCTGGGGCCAACGTCCTGACTTTC

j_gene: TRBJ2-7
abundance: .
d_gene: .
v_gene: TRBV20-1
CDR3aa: CSARGRTETSYEQYF
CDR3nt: TGCAGTGCTAGAGGACGTACGGAAACCTCCTACGAGCAGTACTTC

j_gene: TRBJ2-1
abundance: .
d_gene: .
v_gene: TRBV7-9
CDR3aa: CASSLSGSVNNEQFF
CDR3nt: TGTGCCAGCAGCTTGAGCGGAAGCGTCAACAATGAGCAGTTCTTC

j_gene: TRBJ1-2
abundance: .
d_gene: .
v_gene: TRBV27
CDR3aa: CASRGGRVSANYGYTF
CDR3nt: TGTGCCAGCAGGGGGGGCAGGGTTTCAGCTAACTATGGCTACACCTTC

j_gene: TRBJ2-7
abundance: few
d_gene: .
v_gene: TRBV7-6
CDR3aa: CASSSGEYPPYEQYF
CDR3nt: TGTGCCAGCAGCTCCGGGGAGTACCCTCCGTACGAGCAGTACTTC

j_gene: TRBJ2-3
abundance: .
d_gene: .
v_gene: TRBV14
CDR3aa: CASSQIPDTQYF
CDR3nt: TGTGCCAGCAGCCAAATCCCAGATACGCAGTATTTT

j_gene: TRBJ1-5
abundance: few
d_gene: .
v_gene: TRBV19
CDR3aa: CASSMIEGTYSNQPQHF
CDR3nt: TGTGCCAGTAGTATGATAGAGGGGACTTATAGCAATCAGCCCCAGCATTTT

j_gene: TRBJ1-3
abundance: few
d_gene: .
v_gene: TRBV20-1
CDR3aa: CSARPGTASGNTIYF
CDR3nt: TGCAGTGCTAGACCCGGGACGGCGTCTGGAAACACCATATATTTT

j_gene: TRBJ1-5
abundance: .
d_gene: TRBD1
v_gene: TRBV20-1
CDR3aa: CSARDIQGDQPQHF
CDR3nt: TGCAGTGCTAGAGATATCCAGGGGGATCAGCCCCAGCATTTT

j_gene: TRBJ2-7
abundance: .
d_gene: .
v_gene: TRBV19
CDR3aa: CASSPVDSYEQYF
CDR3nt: TGTGCCAGTAGTCCTGTGGACTCCTACGAGCAGTACTTC

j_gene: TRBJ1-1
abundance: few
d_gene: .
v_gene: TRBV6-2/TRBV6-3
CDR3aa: CASSYTDQNTEAFF
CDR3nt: TGTGCCAGCAGTTACACGGACCAGAACACTGAAGCTTTCTTT

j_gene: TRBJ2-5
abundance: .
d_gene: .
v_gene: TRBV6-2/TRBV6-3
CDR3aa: CASISGQIGFQETQYF
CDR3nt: TGTGCCAGCATCAGCGGCCAGATCGGATTCCAAGAGACCCAGTACTTC

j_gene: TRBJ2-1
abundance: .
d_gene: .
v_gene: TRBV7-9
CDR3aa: CASSATVSIYNEQFF
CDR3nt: TGTGCCAGCAGCGCCACGGTCTCCATCTACAATGAGCAGTTCTTC

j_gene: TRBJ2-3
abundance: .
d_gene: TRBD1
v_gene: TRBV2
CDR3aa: CASSRDRAHTDTQYF
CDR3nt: TGTGCCAGCAGTAGGGACAGGGCCCACACAGATACGCAGTATTTT

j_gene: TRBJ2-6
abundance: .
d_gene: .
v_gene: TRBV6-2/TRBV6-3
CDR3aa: CASSRDSGANVLTF
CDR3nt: TGTGCCAGCAGTCGGGACTCTGGGGCCAACGTCCTGACTTTC

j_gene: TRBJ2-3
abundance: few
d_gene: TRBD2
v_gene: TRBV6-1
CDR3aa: CASSEGASGGDYAQYF
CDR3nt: TGTGCCAGCAGTGAGGGGGCTAGCGGGGGGGACTACGCGCAGTATTTT

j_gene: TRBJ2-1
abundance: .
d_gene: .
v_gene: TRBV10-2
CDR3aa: CASNPQGSPYNEQFF
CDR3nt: TGCGCCAGCAATCCACAGGGATCCCCCTACAATGAGCAGTTCTTC

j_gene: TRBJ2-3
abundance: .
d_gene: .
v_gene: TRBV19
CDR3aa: CASSVAATSTDTQYF
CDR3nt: TGTGCCAGTAGCGTAGCAGCAACTAGCACAGATACGCAGTATTTT

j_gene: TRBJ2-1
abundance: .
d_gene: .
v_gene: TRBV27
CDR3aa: CASSLASEDEQFF
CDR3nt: TGTGCCAGCAGTTTGGCTAGCGAGGACGAGCAGTTCTTC

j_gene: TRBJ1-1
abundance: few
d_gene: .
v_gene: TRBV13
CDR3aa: CASSLIGRTEAFF
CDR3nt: TGTGCCAGCAGCTTAATCGGTAGAACTGAAGCTTTCTTT

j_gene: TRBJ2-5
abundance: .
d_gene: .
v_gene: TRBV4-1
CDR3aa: CASSHAGSQETQYF
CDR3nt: TGCGCCAGCAGCCATGCGGGATCTCAAGAGACCCAGTACTTC

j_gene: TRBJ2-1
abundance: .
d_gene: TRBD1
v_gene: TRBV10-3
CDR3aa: CAPEGTGGSRDLNEQFF
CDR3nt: TGTGCCCCCGAGGGGACAGGGGGCTCGAGGGATCTGAATGAGCAGTTCTTC

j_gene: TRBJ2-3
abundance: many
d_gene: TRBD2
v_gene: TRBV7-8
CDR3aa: CASSLARGVYTDTQYF
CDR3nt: TGTGCCAGCAGCTTAGCGCGGGGGGTCTACACAGATACGCAGTATTTT

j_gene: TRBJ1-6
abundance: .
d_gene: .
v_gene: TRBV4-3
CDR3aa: CASSQESRYRGQSSPLHF
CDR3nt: TGCGCCAGCAGCCAAGAATCTAGGTATCGGGGTCAAAGCTCACCCCTCCACTTT

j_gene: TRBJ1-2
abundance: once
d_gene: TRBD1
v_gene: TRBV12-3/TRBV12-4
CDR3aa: CASTALGQNYSYTF
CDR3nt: TGTGCCAGCACTGCACTGGGACAGAACTATAGCTACACCTTC

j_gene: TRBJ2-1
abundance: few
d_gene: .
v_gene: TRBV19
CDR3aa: CASGRASTYNEQFF
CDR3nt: TGTGCCAGTGGACGGGCTTCCACCTACAATGAGCAGTTCTTC

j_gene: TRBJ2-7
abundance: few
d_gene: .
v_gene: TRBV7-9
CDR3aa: CASSQMDSSTYEQYF
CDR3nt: TGTGCCAGCAGCCAAATGGACAGTTCTACCTACGAGCAGTACTTC

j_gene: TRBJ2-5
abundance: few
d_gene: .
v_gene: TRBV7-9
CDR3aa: CASSRQSPQETQYF
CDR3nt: TGTGCCAGCAGCCGCCAGAGTCCTCAAGAGACCCAGTACTTC

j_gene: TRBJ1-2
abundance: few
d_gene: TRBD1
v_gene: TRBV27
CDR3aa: CASNSGTGFEAGYGYTF
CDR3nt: TGTGCCAGCAATTCCGGGACAGGATTCGAAGCAGGCTATGGCTACACCTTC

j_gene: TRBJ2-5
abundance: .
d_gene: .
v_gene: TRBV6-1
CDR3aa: CASNIQETQYF
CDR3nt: TGTGCCAGCAACATTCAAGAGACCCAGTACTTC

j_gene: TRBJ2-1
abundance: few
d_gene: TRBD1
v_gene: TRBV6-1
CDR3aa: CASSEGTGSSYNEQFF
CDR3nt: TGTGCCAGCAGTGAGGGGACAGGTAGCTCCTACAATGAGCAGTTCTTC

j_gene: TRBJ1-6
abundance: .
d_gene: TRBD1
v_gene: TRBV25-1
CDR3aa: CASSDPPGQENSPLHF
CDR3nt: TGTGCCAGCAGTGACCCCCCGGGACAGGAGAATTCACCCCTCCACTTT

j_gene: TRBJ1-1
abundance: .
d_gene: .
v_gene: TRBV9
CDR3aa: CASSAGIMNTEAFF
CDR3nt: TGTGCCAGCAGCGCAGGCATCATGAACACTGAAGCTTTCTTT

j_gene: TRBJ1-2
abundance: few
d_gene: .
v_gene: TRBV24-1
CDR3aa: CATSDFKVGVFYTF
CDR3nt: TGTGCCACCAGTGATTTTAAGGTGGGGGTGTTCTACACCTTC

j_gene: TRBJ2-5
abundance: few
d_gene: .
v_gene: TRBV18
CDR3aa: CASSPPRGRDKQETQYF
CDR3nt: TGTGCCAGCTCACCACCGCGAGGCCGGGATAAACAAGAGACCCAGTACTTC

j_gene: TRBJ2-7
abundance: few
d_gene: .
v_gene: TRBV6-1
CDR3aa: CASQSGHEQYF
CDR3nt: TGTGCCAGCCAATCGGGCCACGAGCAGTACTTC

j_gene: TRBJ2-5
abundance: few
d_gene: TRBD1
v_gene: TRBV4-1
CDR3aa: CASRQRAGGQETQYF
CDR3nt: TGCGCCAGCAGGCAGAGGGCAGGGGGTCAAGAGACCCAGTACTTC

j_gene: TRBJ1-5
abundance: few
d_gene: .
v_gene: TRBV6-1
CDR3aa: CASSVTGPYSNQPQHF
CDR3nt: TGTGCCAGCAGTGTTACAGGACCTTATAGCAATCAGCCCCAGCATTTT

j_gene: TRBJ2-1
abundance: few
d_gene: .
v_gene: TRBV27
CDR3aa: CASSLSGSGHNEQFF
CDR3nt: TGTGCCAGCAGTTTATCGGGTAGCGGACACAATGAGCAGTTCTTC

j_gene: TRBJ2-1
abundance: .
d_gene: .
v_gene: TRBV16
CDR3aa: CASSQGVFGGDEQFF
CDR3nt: TGTGCCAGCAGCCAAGGGGTTTTCGGGGGCGATGAGCAGTTCTTC

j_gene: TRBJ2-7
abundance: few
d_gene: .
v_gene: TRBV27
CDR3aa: CASSLSVAAGTEQYF
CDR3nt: TGTGCCAGCAGTTTATCGGTGGCGGCAGGAACCGAGCAGTACTTC

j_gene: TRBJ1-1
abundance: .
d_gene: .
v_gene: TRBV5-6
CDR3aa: CASRDAEFTEAFF
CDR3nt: TGTGCCAGCAGGGACGCGGAATTCACTGAAGCTTTCTTT

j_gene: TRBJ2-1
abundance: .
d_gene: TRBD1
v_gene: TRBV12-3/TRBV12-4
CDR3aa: CASSIPGQSYYNEQFF
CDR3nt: TGTGCCAGCAGTATACCGGGACAGAGTTACTACAATGAGCAGTTCTTC